The clone carrying this T cell receptor beta chain was detected only a few times. Assay used: immunoSEQ multiplex PCR; TCRdb lists only in-frame clones, some missing. The sample lists under 95,000 clones; around 94% were seen once. The data stem from a study of technical replicates of blood from a handful of donors. Trimming shortened V by 6 bases and J by 4 bases, and 6 bases separated the two germline ends. Per germline, CDR1 SQVTM and CDR2 ANQGSEA. This CDR3 region has 10 residues. The genes are TRBV29-1 and TRBJ1-1; D unclear. Input material: T cells isolated from PBMCs. This receptor was taken from a human donor in good health. The CDR3 sequence is CSVLSTEAFF. The CDR3 bases are TGCAGCGTCCTCTCCACTGAAGCTTTCTTT.